This T cell receptor beta chain stems from a study of T cell responses to AZD1222 COVID-19 vaccine. At least ten counts were recorded for this clone. TCRdb keeps only in-frame clones here, not all; method: immunoSEQ multiplex PCR. The repertoire includes about 120,000 clones, 70% to 90% of them detected once, and around 8% sits in the top ten. The CDR3 is 14 residues long. Germline values: CDR1 KGHDR, CDR2 SFDVKD. Germline trimming cut 0 bases from V and 10 bases from J; bases unmatched to any gene: 5. The chain links TRBV24-1 to TRBJ2-1; TRBD1 aligns across 7 bases. This receptor was obtained from an adult in good health. Source: peripheral blood, taken on day 0 of AZD1222 vaccination. The CDR3 DNA sequence: TGTGCCACCAGTGATTTGCCTCCGGGACAGGAGCAGTTCTTC. Amino acid sequence: CATSDLPPGQEQFF.